The sequence of this T cell receptor (beta chain) was determined in a study of T cells after yellow fever vaccination. The V gene end was trimmed by 5 bases and the J gene end by 2 bases; junction bases not matched to a gene: 11. Germline V gene data show CDR1 as SQVTM and CDR2 as ANQGSEA. The CDR3 runs 15 residues. Study results and caveats: One caveat is that FACS-sorted repertoires could contain abundant clonotypes contaminating from the bulk population. Boosting was followed by the reappearance of most primary-vaccination clones (around 95% CD4, roughly 90% CD8). Overlap between CD4 and CD8 compartments was detected for a small share of clonotypes.

For this clonotype: The antigen is unknown.

The 5'RACE template-switching step produced TCR cDNA and added a universal primer site and UMIs. TCRdb passed the 5' RACE reads through MiXCR, listing each CDR3 protein once. There are around 340,000 distinct CDR3 sequences in the sample; 9.5% to 15% occur only once, and 3.2% lies in the top ten. This receptor was obtained from a man between 18 and 29 years old who received the YFV17D yellow fever vaccine. The source was CD4+ T cells sorted from PBMCs, collected 15 days after the yellow fever booster vaccination. The chain joins TRBV29-1 to TRBJ2-5, with 7 bases lining up with TRBD1. CDR3 sequence (DNA): TGCAGCGTTAGACGGTCTGGCAGGGGGCAAGAGACCCAGTACTTC. Its translation is CSVRRSGRGQETQYF.